The entry below gives a single TCR beta chain sequence along with its context. Antigen unknown. The V gene's germline CDR1 is SGHNT and CDR2 YENEEA. The CDR3 has 17 residues. V lost 0 bases and J 6 bases, leaving 17 bases between the germline ends. This sample stems from a study of cytotoxic CD8 clonotypes in ibrutinib-treated CLL. Study-wide results and caveats: At progression, clonality fell back toward baseline after rising at ibrutinib response.

The planned depth of sequencing spanned 1 in 200,000 to 1 in 1 million T cells. Using immunoSEQ multiplex PCR, the repertoire was profiled, and TCRdb retains in-frame clones only, with some absent. The sample lists roughly 29,000 clones, about three quarters seen once, with around 50% in the top ten. This sample comprised PBMCs, obtained after 36 months of ibrutinib treatment. The rearrangement uses TRBV11-3 and TRBJ2-2; D is perhaps TRBD2 (5 bases). The clonotype was recovered from a human donor with chronic lymphocytic leukemia. The CDR3 DNA sequence: TGTGCCAGCAGCTTAGATCTAGTGGAGGCTGTCCCCGGGGAGCTGTTTTTT. It encodes CASSLDLVEAVPGELFF.